These T cell receptor beta chains were read from a single sample in a study of blood T cell repertoires in COVID-19. Some clones are missing from TCRdb's copy, which holds only in-frame ones; the method was immunoSEQ multiplex PCR. The profile shows 300,000 to 350,000 clones, around 90% of them singletons. The sample taken for sequencing was PBMCs or T cells enriched from blood (not recorded which). Receptors were obtained from a man aged 25-40 years who had recovered from COVID-19. CDR3s include the opening cysteine and the closing phenylalanine or tryptophan. The D gene is left open where the match is weak. Part of the rows lack a size; the others show once, few, many or a class for expanded clones.

clone_size	d_call	v_call	j_call	cdr3_aa	cdr3_nt
.	TRBD2	TRBV10-3	TRBJ2-1	CAISPGLAGGINEQFF	TGTGCCATCAGCCCGGGACTAGCGGGGGGAATTAATGAGCAGTTCTTC
.	.	TRBV4-1	TRBJ1-4	CASSQDEGREKLFF	TGCGCCAGCAGCCAAGATGAGGGCCGGGAAAAACTGTTTTTT
.	.	TRBV15	TRBJ1-5	CATSRDKQGVQPQHF	TGTGCCACCAGCAGAGATAAGCAGGGTGTTCAGCCCCAGCATTTT
.	TRBD1	TRBV7-3	TRBJ2-6	CASSSPGQGMPRGANVLTF	TGTGCCAGCAGCTCTCCGGGACAGGGCATGCCCAGAGGGGCCAACGTCCTGACTTTC
.	TRBD1	TRBV28	TRBJ1-5	CASSTDRVNQPQHF	TGTGCCAGCAGTACGGACAGGGTCAATCAGCCCCAGCATTTT
.	TRBD1	TRBV29-1	TRBJ2-7	CSAGQGAGEQYF	TGCAGCGCCGGACAGGGGGCTGGCGAGCAGTACTTC
.	TRBD1	TRBV13	TRBJ1-2	CASSRDRGNYGYTF	TGTGCCAGCAGCCGGGACAGGGGAAACTATGGCTACACCTTC
.	.	TRBV7-9	TRBJ2-5	CASTPVGVGKTQYF	TGTGCCAGCACCCCCGTCGGGGTTGGGAAGACCCAGTACTTC
.	TRBD1	TRBV6-5	TRBJ2-7	CASSYRTGGSYEQYF	TGTGCCAGCAGTTACAGGACAGGGGGCTCCTACGAGCAGTACTTC
.	TRBD2	TRBV10-3	TRBJ2-5	CAISGSGGETQYF	TGTGCCATCAGTGGTAGCGGGGGCGAGACCCAGTACTTC
.	.	TRBV5-1	TRBJ1-1	CASSQEGSTEAFF	TGCGCCAGCAGCCAGGAGGGTAGTACTGAAGCTTTCTTT
.	TRBD2	TRBV4-2	TRBJ2-3	CASSQDQAGGSSADTQYF	TGTGCCAGCAGCCAAGATCAAGCGGGGGGGAGTAGCGCAGATACGCAGTATTTT
.	TRBD2	TRBV3-1/TRBV3-2	TRBJ2-7	CASSFGTGGSYEQYF	TGTGCCAGCAGCTTTGGGACGGGGGGCTCCTACGAGCAGTACTTC
few	TRBD1	TRBV2	TRBJ1-2	CASTPRGPTNYGYTF	TGTGCCAGCACTCCCAGGGGGCCTACCAACTATGGCTACACCTTC
few	.	TRBV20-1	TRBJ1-5	CSASDPDDRSNQPQHF	TGCAGTGCTAGTGATCCTGACGACAGGAGCAATCAGCCCCAGCATTTT
few	.	TRBV2	TRBJ1-5	CASSDYGSSNQPQHF	TGTGCCAGCAGTGACTACGGGAGCAGCAATCAGCCCCAGCATTTT
.	TRBD2	TRBV27	TRBJ2-2	CASSFGGGATGELFF	TGTGCCAGCAGTTTCGGCGGGGGGGCTACCGGGGAGCTGTTTTTT
.	.	TRBV9	TRBJ1-2	CASSANPGRGLYGYTF	TGTGCCAGCAGCGCCAACCCCGGGCGGGGCCTCTATGGCTACACCTTC
.	.	TRBV7-6	TRBJ2-7	CASSVRGRGAYEQYF	TGTGCCAGCAGCGTAAGGGGGCGGGGGGCCTACGAGCAGTACTTC
once	.	TRBV24-1	TRBJ1-4	CATSDPGQGEKLFF	TGTGCCACCAGTGATCCCGGACAAGGCGAAAAACTGTTTTTT
few	.	TRBV6-6	TRBJ1-1	CASTPTGGNTEAFF	TGTGCCAGTACACCCACAGGTGGGAACACTGAAGCTTTCTTT
.	.	TRBV25-1	TRBJ1-2	CASSNYDGQGGFGYTF	TGTGCCAGCAGTAATTACGACGGGCAGGGTGGTTTTGGCTACACCTTC
.	.	TRBV5-1	TRBJ2-7	CASSLGGQSSYEQYF	TGCGCCAGCAGCTTGGGAGGACAGAGCTCCTACGAGCAGTACTTC
.	TRBD1	TRBV19	TRBJ1-6	CASRGQTSYNSPLHF	TGTGCCAGTAGGGGACAGACCTCCTATAATTCACCCCTCCACTTT
.	TRBD1	TRBV30	TRBJ1-2	CAWSSGTVSYGYTF	TGTGCCTGGAGTTCCGGGACAGTGAGCTATGGCTACACCTTC
few	TRBD1	TRBV2	TRBJ1-3	CASGPLRQGPSGNTIYF	TGTGCCAGCGGACCTCTTCGACAGGGACCCTCTGGAAACACCATATATTTT
.	.	TRBV6-5	TRBJ1-1	CASRGGYSEAEAFF	TGTGCCAGCAGGGGGGGGTACAGCGAGGCTGAAGCTTTCTTT
.	TRBD1	TRBV28	TRBJ1-6	CASLTGTGKSPLHF	TGTGCCAGCTTAACCGGGACAGGGAAATCACCCCTCCACTTT
.	.	TRBV28	TRBJ1-2	CASSLSRDYGYTF	TGTGCCAGCAGTTTAAGCAGGGACTATGGCTACACCTTC
.	.	TRBV24-1	TRBJ2-1	CATSARGAYNNEQFF	TGTGCCACCAGCGCCCGGGGGGCTTATAACAATGAGCAGTTCTTC
.	.	TRBV5-5	TRBJ1-4	CASSLVLNEKLFF	TGTGCCAGCAGCCTAGTATTGAATGAAAAACTGTTTTTT
.	TRBD1	TRBV10-3	TRBJ2-7	CAIRGTGSPYEQYF	TGTGCCATCAGGGGGACAGGGTCCCCCTACGAGCAGTACTTC
.	.	TRBV28	TRBJ1-2	CASSLPGDYGYTF	TGTGCCAGCAGTTTACCAGGGGACTATGGCTACACCTTC
.	.	TRBV28	TRBJ1-4	CASSFPGRGSEKLFF	TGTGCCAGCAGTTTTCCCGGTCGGGGGAGCGAAAAACTGTTTTTT
.	TRBD1	TRBV11-2	TRBJ1-1	CASSLDQEGALLHTEAFF	TGTGCCAGCAGCTTAGATCAGGAGGGGGCCCTACTCCACACTGAAGCTTTCTTT